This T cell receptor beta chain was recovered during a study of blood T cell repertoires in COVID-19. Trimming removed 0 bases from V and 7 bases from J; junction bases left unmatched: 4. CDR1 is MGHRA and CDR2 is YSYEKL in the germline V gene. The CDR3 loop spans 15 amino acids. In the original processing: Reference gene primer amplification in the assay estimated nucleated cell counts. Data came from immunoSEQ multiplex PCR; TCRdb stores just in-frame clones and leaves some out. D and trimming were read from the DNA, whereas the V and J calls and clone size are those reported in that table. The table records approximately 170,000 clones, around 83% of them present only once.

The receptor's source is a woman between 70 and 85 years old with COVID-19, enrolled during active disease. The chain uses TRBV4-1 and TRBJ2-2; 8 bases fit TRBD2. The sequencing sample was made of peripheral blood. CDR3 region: CASSQDRLAGGELFF. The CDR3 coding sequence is TGCGCCAGCAGCCAAGATAGGCTAGCGGGCGGGGAGCTGTTTTTT.